This note documents a single TCR beta chain sequence. What it recognizes is unknown. V lost 6 bases to trimming and J lost 2 bases, with 11 bases between them. CDR3 length: 13 residues. In germline, CDR1 is ENHRY, CDR2 SYGVKD. Assay: immunoSEQ multiplex PCR; the TCRdb copy retains only in-frame clones and omits some. Here the sample spans 150,000 to 180,000 clones, about 87% being singletons. This entry is derived from a study of T cell responses to AZD1222 COVID-19 vaccine. Study results and limitations: The study found vaccine-associated CD4 TCRs spanning spike, dominant at 160-218 and 743-854. Repertoire samples came only from after the peak T cell response. Mostly white British, mostly female donors; authors suggested clonal diversity may be underestimated. The reported proportion of spike-specific TCRs targeting unmutated variant regions was nearly half.

The rearrangement uses TRBV10-3 and TRBJ2-7, with D possibly TRBD1 on 5 matching bases. This specimen consisted of peripheral blood, obtained on day 0 of AZD1222 vaccination. The sequence was obtained from an adult in good health. The chain's CDR3 is CAIRIQETYEQYF. The CDR3 region has the DNA TGTGCCATCAGGATACAGGAAACCTACGAGCAGTACTTC.